The 13 T cell receptor beta chains listed next were all sequenced from one sample in a study of T cells in Graves' hyperthyroidism and ophthalmopathy. The source material, RNA transcripts, was used to amplify TCR beta CDR3 regions. TCR CDR3 underwent first-round RT-PCR with the HTBI primer set. TCRdb re-derived calls from the multiplex PCR reads in MiXCR, one entry per CDR3 protein. The sample yields roughly 700,000 distinct CDR3 sequences, about a third seen once. Input material: blood. The receptor source for this set is a woman in her thirties or forties with Graves' hyperthyroidism.

The CDR3 protein is CASSLGVTGDGYTF. The DNA for the CDR3 is TGTGCCAGCAGTTTGGGGGTTACTGGTGATGGCTACACCTTC. The V gene is TRBV12-3 or TRBV12-4, the J gene TRBJ1-2; tentative D call: TRBD1 (5 bases). Trimming left V 3 bases short and J 6 bases short, with 14 bases between. The CDR3 covers 14 residues.

This clonotype was picked up a small number of times. Mismatch with germline at one junction end may stem from a read error. This rearrangement joins TRBV10-2 to TRBJ1-1; TRBD1 agrees at 7 bases. CDR3 length: 13 residues. The germline V gene has CDR1 WSHSY and CDR2 SAAADI. DNA for the CDR3: TGTGCCAGCAACGTGAGGGGGCTTGATGAAGCTTTCTTT. It yields the protein CASNVRGLDEAFF.

The chain is built from TRBV20-1 and TRBJ2-5; possible D gene TRBD2, 6 bases. CDR1 and CDR2 (germline): DFQATT, SNEGSKA (reference sequence). The CDR3 is made up of 13 amino acids. Trimming took 7 bases from V and 5 from J, leaving 17 bases between them. Written as DNA, the CDR3 is TGCAGTGATAAAGGGCTAGCGACGGAGACCCAGTACTTC. Its translation is CSDKGLATETQYF.

In regard to this clonotype: A much larger clone is a single base away; this may be a read error. This chain links TRBV10-3 with TRBJ1-4, with D possibly TRBD1 on 6 matching bases. Trimming took off 3 bases at V and 6 bases at J, with 8 bases between the two ends. Germline V gives CDR1 ENHRY, CDR2 SYGVKD. The CDR3 extends over 13 amino acids. CDR3 sequence (DNA): TGTGCCATCAGTGAAGGGGGGGATGAAAAACTGTTTTTT. Translation gives CAISEGGDEKLFF.

This clonotype was detected ten times or more. This chain links TRBV7-2 with TRBJ1-6; D gene ambiguous. Germline CDR1 is SGHTA and CDR2 is FQGNSA. The CDR3 has 12 amino acids. Trimming left V 2 bases short and J 9 bases short, with 5 bases between. As DNA, the CDR3 is TGTGCCAGCAGCTTAACTCTTTCACCCCTCCACTTT. Its translation is CASSLTLSPLHF. Looking up the rest from reference TRBV7-2 and TRBJ1-6 gives the full variable domain: GAGVSQSPSNKVTEKGKDVELRCDPISGHTALYWYRQSLGQGLEFLIYFQGNSAPDKSGLPSDRFSAERTGGSVSTLTIQRTQQEDSAVYLCASSLTLSPLHFGNGTRLTVT.

The genes are TRBV9 and TRBJ2-7; the match to TRBD1 covers 10 bases. Germline CDR1 and CDR2: SGDLS and YYNGEE. The CDR3 length is 17 residues. J gave up 2 bases and V 4 bases, and 12 bases lay outside the gene matches. CDR3 bases: TGTGCCAGCAGCCAAGATGAGGGGACAGGGGTGGCCTACGAGCAGTACTTC. It codes for CASSQDEGTGVAYEQYF.

This clonotype came up many times. DNA of the CDR3: TGTGCCACCAGTGACTCTGGATCTCTCTATGGCTACACCTTC. It codes for CATSDSGSLYGYTF. The chain links TRBV24-1 to TRBJ1-2; D gene unclear. The CDR3 sequence is 14 residues long. Trimming took 4 bases from V and 4 from J, leaving 12 bases between them. The germline V gene has CDR1 KGHDR and CDR2 SFDVKD.

V is TRBV3-1 and J is TRBJ2-7; no definite D call. This CDR3 has 13 residues. In germline, CDR1 is LGHDT, CDR2 YNNKEL (reference sequence). The V gene lost 6 bases and the J gene lost 6 bases, with 15 bases spanning the gap. CDR3 DNA sequence: TGTGCCAGCAGTCAGACTCCTCCCGGCGAGCAGTACTTC. Translating gives CASSQTPPGEQYF.

The chain carries TRBV5-4 and TRBJ2-7; 9 bases fit TRBD1. CDR3 size: 16 residues. J lost 1 base, V lost 0 bases, and 5 bases had no gene match. Per the germline V gene, CDR1 is SGHNT and CDR2 is YYREEE (reference sequence). CDR3 region: CASSLGGTGPSYEQYF. For the CDR3, the DNA is TGTGCCAGCAGCTTGGGCGGGACAGGGCCGTCCTACGAGCAGTACTTC. Using reference TRBV5-4 and TRBJ2-7 for the parts outside the CDR3, the full variable domain is ETGVTQSPTHLIKTRGQQVTLRCSSQSGHNTVSWYQQALGQGPQFIFQYYREEENGRGNFPPRFSGLQFPNYSSELNVNALELDDSALYLCASSLGGTGPSYEQYFGPGTRLTVT.

Concerning this clonotype: A much larger clonotype is one base distant, so this may be a read error. The V and J genes are TRBV9 and TRBJ1-2, with no clear D. The CDR3 has 13 amino acids. V lost 5 bases and J 0 bases, leaving 8 bases between the germline ends. Germline V gene data show CDR1 as SGDLS and CDR2 as YYNGEE. CDR3 in amino acids: CASSRAANYGYTF. The CDR3 nucleotides read TGTGCCAGCAGTCGGGCAGCTAACTATGGCTACACCTTC.

Points on this clonotype: At one end the junction does not follow the germline gene, possibly because of a read error. V usage is TRBV7-9 and J usage is TRBJ2-7, with TRBD2 matching 9 bases. From germline, CDR1 is SEHNR and CDR2 FQNEAQ (reference sequence). There are 16 residues in the CDR3. For the CDR3, the DNA is TGCGCCAGCAGCCAAACGGCGGGAGGGAGCTCCTACGAGCAGTACTTC. This translates into CASSQTAGGSSYEQYF.

In this sample, this clonotype turned up a few times. J is TRBJ1-2 and V is TRBV6-5; 7 bases match TRBD1. The CDR3 contains 16 residues. The junction had 12 bases not matched to a gene; V was cut back by 6 bases and J by 2 bases. From germline, CDR1 is MNHEY and CDR2 SVGAGI. The CDR3: CASRDLGTETNYGYTF. DNA for the CDR3: TGTGCCAGCAGGGACCTCGGGACAGAAACAAACTATGGCTACACCTTC.

In its sample, this clonotype was seen many times. The gene calls are TRBV29-1 and TRBJ2-7, with TRBD2 matching over 7 bases. The length of the CDR3 is 13 residues. Looked up from germline, CDR1 is SQVTM and CDR2 is ANQGSEA. The ends lost 5 bases at V and 2 bases at J; junction bases unmatched: 6. CDR3 protein: CSVTGRLTYEQYF. The CDR3 nucleotides are TGCAGCGTTACCGGGAGGCTTACCTACGAGCAGTACTTC.